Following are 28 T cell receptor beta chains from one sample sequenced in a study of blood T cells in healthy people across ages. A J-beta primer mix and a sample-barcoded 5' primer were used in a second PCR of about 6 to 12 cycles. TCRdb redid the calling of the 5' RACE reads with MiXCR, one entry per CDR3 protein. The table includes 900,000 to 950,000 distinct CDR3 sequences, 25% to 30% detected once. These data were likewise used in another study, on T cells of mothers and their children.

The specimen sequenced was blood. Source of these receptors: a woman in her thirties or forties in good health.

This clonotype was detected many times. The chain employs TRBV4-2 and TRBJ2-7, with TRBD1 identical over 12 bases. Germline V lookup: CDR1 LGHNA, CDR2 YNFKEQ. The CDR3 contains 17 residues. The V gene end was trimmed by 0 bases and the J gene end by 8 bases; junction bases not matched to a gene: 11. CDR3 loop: CASSQEGPGTGGGKQYF. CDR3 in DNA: TGTGCCAGCAGCCAAGAAGGTCCCGGGACAGGGGGCGGAAAGCAGTACTTC.

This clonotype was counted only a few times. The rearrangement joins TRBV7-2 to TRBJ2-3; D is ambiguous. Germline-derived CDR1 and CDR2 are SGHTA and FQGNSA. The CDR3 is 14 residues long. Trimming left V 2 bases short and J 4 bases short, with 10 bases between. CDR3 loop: CASSLPPQADTQYF. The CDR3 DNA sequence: TGTGCCAGCAGCTTACCTCCTCAAGCAGATACGCAGTATTTT.

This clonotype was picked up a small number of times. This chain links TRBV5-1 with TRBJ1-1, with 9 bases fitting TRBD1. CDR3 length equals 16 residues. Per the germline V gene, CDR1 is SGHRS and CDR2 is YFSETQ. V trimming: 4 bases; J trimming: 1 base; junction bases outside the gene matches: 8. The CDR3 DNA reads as TGCGCCAGCAGCGCGGGGGGACAGGGACGGAACACTGAAGCTTTCTTT. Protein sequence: CASSAGGQGRNTEAFF.

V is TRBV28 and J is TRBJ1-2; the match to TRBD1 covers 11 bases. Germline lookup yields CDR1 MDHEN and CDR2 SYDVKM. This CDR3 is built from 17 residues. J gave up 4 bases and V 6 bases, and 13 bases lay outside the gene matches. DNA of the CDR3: TGTGCCAGCAGCCTACCCCTCGGACAGGGGGCCGGCTATGGCTACACCTTC. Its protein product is CASSLPLGQGAGYGYTF.

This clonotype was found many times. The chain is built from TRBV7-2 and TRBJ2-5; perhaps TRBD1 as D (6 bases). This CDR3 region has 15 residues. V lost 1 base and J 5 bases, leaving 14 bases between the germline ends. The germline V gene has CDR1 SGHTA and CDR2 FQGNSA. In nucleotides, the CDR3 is TGTGCCAGCAGCTTAGACCGGACAGCAAGGGAGACCCAGTACTTC. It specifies CASSLDRTARETQYF.

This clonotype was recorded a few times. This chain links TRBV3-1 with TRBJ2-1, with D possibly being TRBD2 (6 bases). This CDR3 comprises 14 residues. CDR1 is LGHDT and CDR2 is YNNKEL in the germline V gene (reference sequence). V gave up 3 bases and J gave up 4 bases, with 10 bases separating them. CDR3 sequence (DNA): TGTGCCAGCAGCCAGTCCGGGGGTTACAATGAGCAGTTCTTC. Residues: CASSQSGGYNEQFF.

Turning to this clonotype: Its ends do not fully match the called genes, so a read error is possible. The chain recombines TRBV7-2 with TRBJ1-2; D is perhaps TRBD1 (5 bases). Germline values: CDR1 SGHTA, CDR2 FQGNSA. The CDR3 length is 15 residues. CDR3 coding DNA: TGTGCCAGCAGCACCCCGGACAAGGGTATTTATGGCTGCACCTTC. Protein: CASSTPDKGIYGCTF.

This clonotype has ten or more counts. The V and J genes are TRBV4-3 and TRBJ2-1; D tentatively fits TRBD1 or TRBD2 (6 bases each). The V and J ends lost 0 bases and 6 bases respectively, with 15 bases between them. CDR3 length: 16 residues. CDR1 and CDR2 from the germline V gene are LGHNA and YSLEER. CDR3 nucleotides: TGCGCCAGCAGCCAAGATAGGGGGGCAGGCCTCAATGAGCAGTTCTTC. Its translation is CASSQDRGAGLNEQFF.

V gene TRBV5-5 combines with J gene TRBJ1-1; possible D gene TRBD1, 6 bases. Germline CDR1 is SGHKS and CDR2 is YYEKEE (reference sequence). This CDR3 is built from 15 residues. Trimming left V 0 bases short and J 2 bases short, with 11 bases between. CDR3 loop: CASSLDRAGNTEAFF. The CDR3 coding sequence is TGTGCCAGCAGCTTGGACAGGGCCGGTAACACTGAAGCTTTCTTT.

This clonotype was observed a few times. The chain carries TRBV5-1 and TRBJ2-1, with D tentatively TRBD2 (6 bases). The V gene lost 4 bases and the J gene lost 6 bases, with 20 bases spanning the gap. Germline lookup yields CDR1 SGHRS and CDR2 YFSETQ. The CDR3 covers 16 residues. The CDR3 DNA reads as TGCGCCAGCAGCCCCGCGGGATTAGGGGAAACCAATGAGCAGTTCTTC. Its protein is CASSPAGLGETNEQFF.

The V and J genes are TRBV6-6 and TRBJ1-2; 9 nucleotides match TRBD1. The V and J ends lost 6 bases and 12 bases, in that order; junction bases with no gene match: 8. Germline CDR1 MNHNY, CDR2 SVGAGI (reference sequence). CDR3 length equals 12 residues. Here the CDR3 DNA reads TGTGCCAGCAGCTATAACGGACAGGGGCACACCTTC. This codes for CASSYNGQGHTF.

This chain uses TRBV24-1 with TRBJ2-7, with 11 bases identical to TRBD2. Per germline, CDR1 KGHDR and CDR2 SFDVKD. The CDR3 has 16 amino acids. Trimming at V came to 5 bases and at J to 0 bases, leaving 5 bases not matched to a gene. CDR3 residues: CATSGLTSGGSYEQYF. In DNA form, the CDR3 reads TGTGCCACCAGTGGCCTTACTAGCGGGGGCTCCTACGAGCAGTACTTC.

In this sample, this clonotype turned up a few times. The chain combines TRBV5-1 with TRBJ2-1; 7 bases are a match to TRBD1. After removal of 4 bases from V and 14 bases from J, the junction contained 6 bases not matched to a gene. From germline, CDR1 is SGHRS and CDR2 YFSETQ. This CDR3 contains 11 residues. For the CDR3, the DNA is TGCGCCAGCAGCGCAGACAGGGAAGAGTTCTTC. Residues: CASSADREEFF.

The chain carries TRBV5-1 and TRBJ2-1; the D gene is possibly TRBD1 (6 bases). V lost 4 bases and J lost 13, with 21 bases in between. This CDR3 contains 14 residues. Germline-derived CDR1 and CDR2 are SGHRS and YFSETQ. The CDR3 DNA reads TGCGCCAGCAGCCTGAGAAGCAGGGGTGAGACCCAGTTCTTC. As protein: CASSLRSRGETQFF.

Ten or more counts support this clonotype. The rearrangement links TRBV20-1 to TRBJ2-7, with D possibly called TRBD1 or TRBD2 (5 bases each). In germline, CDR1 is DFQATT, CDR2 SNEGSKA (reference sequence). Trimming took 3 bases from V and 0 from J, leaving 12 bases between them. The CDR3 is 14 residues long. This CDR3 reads CSASRGEASYEQYF. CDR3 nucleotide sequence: TGCAGTGCTAGTAGGGGAGAGGCCTCCTACGAGCAGTACTTC.

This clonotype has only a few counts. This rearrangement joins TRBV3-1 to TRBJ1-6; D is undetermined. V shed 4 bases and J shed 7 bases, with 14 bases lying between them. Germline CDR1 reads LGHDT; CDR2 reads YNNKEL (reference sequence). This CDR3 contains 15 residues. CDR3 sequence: CASSLSGRTNSPLHF. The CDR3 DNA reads TGTGCCAGCAGCCTCAGCGGCAGAACAAATTCACCCCTCCACTTT. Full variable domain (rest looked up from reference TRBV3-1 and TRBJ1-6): DTAVSQTPKYLVTQMGNDKSIKCEQNLGHDTMYWYKQDSKKFLKIMFSYNNKELIINETVPNRFSPKSPDKAHLNLHINSLELGDSAVYFCASSLSGRTNSPLHFGNGTRLTVT.

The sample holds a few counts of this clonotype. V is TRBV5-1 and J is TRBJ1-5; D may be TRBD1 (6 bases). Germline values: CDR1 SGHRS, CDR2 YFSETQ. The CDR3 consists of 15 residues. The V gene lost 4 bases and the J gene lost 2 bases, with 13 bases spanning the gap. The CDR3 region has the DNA TGCGCCAGCAGCCGGGGGGCAGGGGGCAATCAGCCCCAGCATTTT. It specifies CASSRGAGGNQPQHF.

The CDR3, as DNA: TGTGCCAGCAGCGTTCGGGGAGGTAGCACAGATACGCAGTATTTT. Residues: CASSVRGGSTDTQYF. V is TRBV7-9 and J is TRBJ2-3; tentative D call: TRBD2 (6 bases). There are 15 residues in the CDR3. Per germline, CDR1 SEHNR and CDR2 FQNEAQ (reference sequence). V was cut by 5 bases and J by 0 bases, with 12 bases left in between.

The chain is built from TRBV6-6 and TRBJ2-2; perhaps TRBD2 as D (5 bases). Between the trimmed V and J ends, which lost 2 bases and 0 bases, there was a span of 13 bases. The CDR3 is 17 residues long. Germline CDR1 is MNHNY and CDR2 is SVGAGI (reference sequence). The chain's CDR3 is CASSYTERRTNTGELFF. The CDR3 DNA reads TGTGCCAGCAGTTACACTGAGCGGCGTACGAACACCGGGGAGCTGTTTTTT.

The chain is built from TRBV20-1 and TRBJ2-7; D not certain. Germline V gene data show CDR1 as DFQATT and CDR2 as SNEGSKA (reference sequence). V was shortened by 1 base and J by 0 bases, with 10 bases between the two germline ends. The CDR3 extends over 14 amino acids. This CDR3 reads CSARAFGHSYEQYF. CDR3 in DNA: TGCAGTGCTAGAGCTTTTGGGCACTCCTACGAGCAGTACTTC.

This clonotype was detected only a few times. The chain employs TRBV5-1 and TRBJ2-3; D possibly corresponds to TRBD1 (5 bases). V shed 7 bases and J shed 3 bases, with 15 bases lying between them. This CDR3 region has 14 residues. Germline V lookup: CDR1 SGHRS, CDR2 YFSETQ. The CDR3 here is CASWDKGLTDTQYF. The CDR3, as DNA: TGCGCCAGCTGGGATAAGGGGTTGACAGATACGCAGTATTTT.

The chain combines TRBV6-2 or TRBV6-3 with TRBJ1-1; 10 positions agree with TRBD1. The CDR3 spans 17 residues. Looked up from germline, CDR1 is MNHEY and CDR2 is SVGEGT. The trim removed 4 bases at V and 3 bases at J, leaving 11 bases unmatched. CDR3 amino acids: CASSLGQGFLVDTEAFF. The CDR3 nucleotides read TGTGCCAGCAGTTTGGGACAGGGGTTTCTGGTCGACACTGAAGCTTTCTTT.

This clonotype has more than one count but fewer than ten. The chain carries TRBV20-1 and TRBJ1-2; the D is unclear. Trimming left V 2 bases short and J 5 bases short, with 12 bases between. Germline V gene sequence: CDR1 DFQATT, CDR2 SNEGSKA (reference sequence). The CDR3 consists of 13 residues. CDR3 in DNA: TGCAGTGCTAGAAAAAGGGAGATTTATGGCTACACCTTC. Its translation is CSARKREIYGYTF.

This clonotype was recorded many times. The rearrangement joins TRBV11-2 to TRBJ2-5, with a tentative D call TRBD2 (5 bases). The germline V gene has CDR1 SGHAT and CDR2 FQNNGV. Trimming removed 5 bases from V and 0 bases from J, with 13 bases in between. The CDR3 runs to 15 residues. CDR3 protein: CASSRILRDQETQYF. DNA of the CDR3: TGTGCCAGCAGCCGCATCTTGAGGGACCAAGAGACCCAGTACTTC.

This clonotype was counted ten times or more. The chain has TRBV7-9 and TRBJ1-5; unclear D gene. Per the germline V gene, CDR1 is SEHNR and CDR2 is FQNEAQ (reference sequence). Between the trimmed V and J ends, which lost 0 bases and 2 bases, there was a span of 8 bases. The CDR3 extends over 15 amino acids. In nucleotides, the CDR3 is TGTGCCAGCAGCTTAGCAGGAGGCGGCAATCAGCCCCAGCATTTT. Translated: CASSLAGGGNQPQHF.

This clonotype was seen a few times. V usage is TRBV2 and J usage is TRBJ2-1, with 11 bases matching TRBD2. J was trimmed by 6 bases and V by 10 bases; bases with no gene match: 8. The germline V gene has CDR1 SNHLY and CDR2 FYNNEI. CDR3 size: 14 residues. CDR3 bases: TGTGCCACCAAAACCGGGACTAGCGGCAATGAGCAGTTCTTC. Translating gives CATKTGTSGNEQFF.

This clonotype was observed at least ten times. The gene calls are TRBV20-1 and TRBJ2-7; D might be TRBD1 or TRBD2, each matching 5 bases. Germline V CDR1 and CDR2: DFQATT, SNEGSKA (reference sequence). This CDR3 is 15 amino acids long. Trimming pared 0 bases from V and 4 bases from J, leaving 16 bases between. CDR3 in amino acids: CSARDSDKGSYEQYF. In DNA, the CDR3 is TGCAGTGCTAGAGATTCCGACAAGGGGAGTTACGAGCAGTACTTC.

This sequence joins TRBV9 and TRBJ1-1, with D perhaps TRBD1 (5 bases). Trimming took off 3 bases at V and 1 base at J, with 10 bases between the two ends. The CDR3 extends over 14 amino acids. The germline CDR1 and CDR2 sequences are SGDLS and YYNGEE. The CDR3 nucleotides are TGTGCCAGCAGCGGAGGGGACCCGAACACTGAAGCTTTCTTT. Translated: CASSGGDPNTEAFF.